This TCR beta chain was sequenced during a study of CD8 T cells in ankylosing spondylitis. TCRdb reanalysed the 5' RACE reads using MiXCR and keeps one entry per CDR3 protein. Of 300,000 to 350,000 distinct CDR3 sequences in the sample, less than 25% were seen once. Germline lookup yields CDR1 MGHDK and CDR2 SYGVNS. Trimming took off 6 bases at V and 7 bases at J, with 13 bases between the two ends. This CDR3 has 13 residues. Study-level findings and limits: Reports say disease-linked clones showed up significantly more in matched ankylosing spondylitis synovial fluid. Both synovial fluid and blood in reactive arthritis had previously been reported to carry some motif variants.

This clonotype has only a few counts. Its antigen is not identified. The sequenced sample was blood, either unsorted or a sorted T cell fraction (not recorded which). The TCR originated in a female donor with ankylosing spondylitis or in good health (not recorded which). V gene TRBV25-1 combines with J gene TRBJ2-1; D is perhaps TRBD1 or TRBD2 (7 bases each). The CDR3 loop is CASRRQGGNEQFF. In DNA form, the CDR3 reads TGTGCCAGCAGGAGGCAGGGGGGGAATGAGCAGTTCTTC.